These 29 T cell receptor beta chains were sequenced from one sample in a study of blood T cells in healthy people across ages. The authors ran a second PCR of roughly 6 to 12 cycles using a sample-barcoded 5' primer and a J-beta primer mix. MiXCR, run by TCRdb on the 5' RACE reads, gives a single entry per CDR3 protein. The repertoire holds around 750,000 distinct CDR3 sequences, with approximately 55% as singletons. Sequencing used blood. The receptors shown here come from a man aged 80 or over in good health.

The gene calls are TRBV5-1 and TRBJ1-6; no definite D call. The CDR3 loop spans 14 amino acids. Trimming cost V 4 bases and J 5 bases, with 10 bases left between them. The germline V gene has CDR1 SGHRS and CDR2 YFSETQ. The CDR3 DNA follows: TGCGCCAGCAGCCAAAATCGGGATAATTCACCCCTCCACTTT. This codes for CASSQNRDNSPLHF.

The chain combines TRBV29-1 with TRBJ2-1, with 8 bases lining up with TRBD2. Per the germline V gene, CDR1 is SQVTM and CDR2 is ANQGSEA. CDR3 length equals 13 residues. V gave up 6 bases and J gave up 8 bases; unmatched junction bases: 9. CDR3 nucleotide sequence: TGCAGCGTCCCGGGACTAGAGGTGTATGAGCAGTTCTTC. As protein: CSVPGLEVYEQFF.

V usage is TRBV20-1 and J usage is TRBJ2-5; 9 nucleotides agree with TRBD2. The CDR3 extends over 13 amino acids. V was pared by 6 bases and J by 3 bases, with 5 bases of the junction left unmatched. In germline, CDR1 is DFQATT, CDR2 SNEGSKA (reference sequence). CDR3 residues: CSAGIAGEETQYF. CDR3 DNA: TGCAGTGCCGGAATAGCGGGAGAAGAGACCCAGTACTTC.

The count of this clonotype is one. This chain links TRBV20-1 with TRBJ1-2, with 8 bases fitting TRBD1. V was pared by 2 bases and J by 1 base, with 3 bases of the junction left unmatched. The CDR3 covers 14 residues. Germline values: CDR1 DFQATT, CDR2 SNEGSKA (reference sequence). This chain's CDR3 is CSARRDRGNYGYTF. The CDR3 DNA is TGCAGTGCTAGACGCGACAGGGGTAACTATGGCTACACCTTC.

About this clonotype: One base away lies a much larger clone, so this may be a sequencing read error. V gene TRBV20-1 combines with J gene TRBJ1-5, with TRBD1 as a possible D gene (5 bases). Looked up from germline, CDR1 is DFQATT and CDR2 is SNEGSKA (reference sequence). The CDR3 consists of 15 residues. The V and J ends lost 5 bases and 3 bases respectively, with 17 bases between them. The DNA of the CDR3 is TGCAGTGCTGAGATGCCCAGGGAGAACAATCAGCCCCAGCATTTT. Amino acids: CSAEMPRENNQPQHF.

Only one count was recorded for this clonotype. The chain carries TRBV7-8 and TRBJ2-1; D is tentatively TRBD1 or TRBD2 (5 bases each). Trimming shortened V by 4 bases and J by 13 bases, and 14 bases separated the two germline ends. This CDR3 has 12 amino acids. Germline V gene data show CDR1 as SGHVS and CDR2 as FQNEAQ. For the CDR3, the DNA is TGTGCCAGCAGCTCCGAATCCGGGACCCAGTTCTTC. Translated: CASSSESGTQFF.

This clonotype was recorded a few times. The chain recombines TRBV27 with TRBJ2-7; 8 positions match TRBD2. The V segment lost 10 bases and the J segment 4 bases; nucleotides outside the gene matches: 12. CDR3 size: 14 residues. Germline lookup yields CDR1 MNHEY and CDR2 SMNVEV (reference sequence). The CDR3 sequence: CATQDVSGSYEQYF. CDR3 DNA sequence: TGTGCCACCCAGGACGTGAGCGGGAGTTACGAGCAGTACTTC.

The genes are TRBV5-1 and TRBJ2-1; TRBD2 aligns across 10 bases. Judging by the DNA end, TRBJ2-7 fits better; the J call may be wrong. The CDR3 loop spans 16 amino acids. Germline values: CDR1 SGHRS, CDR2 YFSETQ. This CDR3 reads CASSLELAGIRNEQYF. The CDR3 coding sequence is TGCGCCAGCAGCTTGGAACTAGCGGGAATTCGGAATGAGCAGTACTTC.

This clonotype was seen only once. V and J are TRBV27 and TRBJ2-7, with a tentative D call TRBD1 (6 bases). There are 14 residues in the CDR3. The germline V gene encodes CDR1 MNHEY and CDR2 SMNVEV (reference sequence). Deletions cut 2 bases from V and 3 bases from J, with 11 bases between. This chain's CDR3 is CASSLARQVYEQYF. DNA of the CDR3: TGTGCCAGCAGTTTAGCCAGACAGGTCTACGAGCAGTACTTC.

The chain has TRBV20-1 and TRBJ2-7; 7 positions match TRBD2. The germline V gene has CDR1 DFQATT and CDR2 SNEGSKA (reference sequence). This CDR3 has 15 residues. After removal of 5 bases from V and 1 base from J, the junction contained 11 bases not matched to a gene. CDR3 residues: CSAPKAGLASYEQYF. CDR3 sequence (DNA): TGCAGTGCTCCCAAAGCGGGACTTGCGTCCTACGAGCAGTACTTC.

V gene TRBV11-2 combines with J gene TRBJ1-5; 7 nucleotides line up with TRBD1. The CDR3 length is 15 residues. The germline CDR1 and CDR2 sequences are SGHAT and FQNNGV. The V segment lost 5 bases and the J segment 3 bases; nucleotides outside the gene matches: 7. CDR3 sequence: CASSPDDRVNQPQHF. CDR3 DNA: TGTGCCAGCAGCCCAGATGACAGGGTCAATCAGCCCCAGCATTTT. Using reference TRBV11-2 and TRBJ1-5 for the parts outside the CDR3, the full variable domain is EAGVAQSPRYKIIEKRQSVAFWCNPISGHATLYWYQQILGQGPKLLIQFQNNGVVDDSQLPKDRFSAERLKGVDSTLKIQPAKLEDSAVYLCASSPDDRVNQPQHFGDGTRLSIL.

The chain joins TRBV18 to TRBJ1-6; a possible D gene is TRBD1 (5 bases). CDR1 is KGHSH and CDR2 is LQKENI in the germline V gene. V lost 3 bases and J 7 bases, leaving 10 bases between the germline ends. The CDR3 length is 14 residues. This CDR3 reads CASSPDSYNSPLHF. The CDR3 nucleotides are TGTGCCAGCTCACCCGACAGCTACAATTCACCCCTCCACTTT.

This clonotype was detected a few times. V gene TRBV9 combines with J gene TRBJ2-1; D uncertain. The J call may not be correct, given that the DNA end is closer to TRBJ2-7. Germline CDR1 SGDLS, CDR2 YYNGEE. This CDR3 has 15 residues. The CDR3 DNA reads TGTGCCAGCAGCGTAGGAGGCGCGGCCTACAATGAGCAGTACTTC. Residues: CASSVGGAAYNEQYF.

This clonotype occurred a few times. The chain's CDR3 is CASSLAGTGPREQFF. CDR3 DNA sequence: TGTGCCAGTAGCCTAGCGGGGACAGGGCCGCGTGAGCAGTTCTTC. The V and J genes are TRBV7-9 and TRBJ2-1; the D call may be TRBD1 or TRBD2 (9 bases each). The CDR3 extends over 15 amino acids. Trimming left V 9 bases short and J 9 bases short, with 24 bases between. Germline CDR1 and CDR2: SEHNR and FQNEAQ (reference sequence).

This clonotype has a single count. V and J are TRBV9 and TRBJ2-2, with D tentatively TRBD1 (6 bases). In germline, CDR1 is SGDLS, CDR2 YYNGEE. With 1 base removed from V and 6 bases from J, the gap between germline ends came to 10 bases. The CDR3 totals 14 residues. The CDR3 here is CASSVTGSAGELFF. The CDR3 DNA sequence: TGTGCCAGCAGCGTAACAGGGTCGGCCGGGGAGCTGTTTTTT. Filled out from reference TRBV9 and TRBJ2-2, the complete variable domain reads DSGVTQTPKHLITATGQRVTLRCSPRSGDLSVYWYQQSLDQGLQFLIQYYNGEERAKGNILERFSAQQFPDLHSELNLSSLELGDSALYFCASSVTGSAGELFFGEGSRLTVL.

The chain recombines TRBV11-2 with TRBJ1-6, with 8 nucleotides matching TRBD1. The junction had 10 bases not matched to a gene; V was cut back by 5 bases and J by 10 bases. The CDR3 spans 15 residues. Per germline, CDR1 SGHAT and CDR2 FQNNGV. This CDR3 is CASSPQDRGSSPLHF. The CDR3 DNA sequence: TGTGCCAGCAGCCCTCAAGACAGGGGCAGCTCACCCCTCCACTTT.

This chain links TRBV20-1 with TRBJ1-2; D is unresolved. The V end was cut by 3 bases, the J end by 4 bases, with 12 bases between. Germline loops: CDR1 DFQATT, CDR2 SNEGSKA (reference sequence). The CDR3 sequence is 13 residues long. The CDR3 loop is CSARGKLGYGYTF. DNA of the CDR3: TGCAGTGCTAGGGGCAAACTGGGCTATGGCTACACCTTC.

This clonotype showed up just a few times. The chain couples TRBV27 to TRBJ2-4; D possibly corresponds to TRBD1 (6 bases). Per the germline V gene, CDR1 is MNHEY and CDR2 is SMNVEV (reference sequence). The CDR3 consists of 15 residues. Trimming left V 5 bases short and J 7 bases short, with 18 bases between. CDR3 residues: CASSTLGTGPNIQYF. DNA of the CDR3: TGTGCCAGCAGTACTTTAGGTACAGGGCCCAACATTCAGTACTTC.

The table lists this clonotype with a few counts. This chain connects TRBV5-1 to TRBJ2-2; TRBD1 matches at 8 bases. Germline-derived CDR1 and CDR2 are SGHRS and YFSETQ. J lost 2 bases, V lost 3 bases, and 3 bases had no gene match. This CDR3 comprises 15 residues. CDR3 region: CASSYDRGNTGELFF. CDR3 DNA: TGCGCCAGCAGCTACGACAGGGGAAACACCGGGGAGCTGTTTTTT.

This chain links TRBV5-1 with TRBJ1-5, with D unclear. V lost 3 bases, J lost 1 base, and 11 bases lay in between. The V gene's germline CDR1 is SGHRS and CDR2 YFSETQ. This CDR3 is built from 15 residues. In DNA form, the CDR3 reads TGCGCCAGCAGCTGGGAGGGAAGCAGCAATCAGCCCCAGCATTTT. Protein sequence: CASSWEGSSNQPQHF.

This clonotype has more than one count but fewer than ten. The genes are TRBV13 and TRBJ2-5; D remains unclear. Trimming stripped 2 bases from V and 6 bases from J, with 4 bases between. This CDR3 contains 11 residues. Germline loops: CDR1 PRHDT, CDR2 FYEKMQ (reference sequence). Written as DNA, the CDR3 is TGTGCCAGCAGCTTACAAAAGACCCAGTACTTC. Encoded protein: CASSLQKTQYF.

This sequence joins TRBV20-1 and TRBJ2-1; the match to TRBD2 covers 11 bases. The CDR3 extends over 17 amino acids. Trimming took 4 bases from V and 2 from J; bases not matched to a gene: 10. The germline V gene encodes CDR1 DFQATT and CDR2 SNEGSKA (reference sequence). The CDR3 sequence is CSAKSLAGGPPYNEQFF. Here the CDR3 DNA reads TGCAGTGCTAAATCTCTAGCGGGAGGCCCACCCTACAATGAGCAGTTCTTC.

The chain is built from TRBV6-5 and TRBJ1-6; D might be TRBD1 (5 bases). The V end lost 6 bases, the J end lost 0 bases, and 6 bases lay between the germline ends. Per the germline V gene, CDR1 is MNHEY and CDR2 is SVGAGI. The CDR3 totals 14 residues. This CDR3 is CASRGTSYNSPLHF. CDR3 sequence (DNA): TGTGCCAGCAGGGGGACCTCCTATAATTCACCCCTCCACTTT.

This rearrangement joins TRBV2 to TRBJ2-7, with TRBD1 matching over 10 bases. V lost 4 bases, J lost 5 bases, and 2 bases stayed unmatched. The CDR3 extends over 13 amino acids. CDR1 is SNHLY, CDR2 FYNNEI, per germline. The CDR3 sequence: CASSGGQGHEQYF. CDR3 sequence (DNA): TGTGCCAGCAGTGGGGGACAGGGGCACGAGCAGTACTTC.

This sequence joins TRBV15 and TRBJ1-5; TRBD1 is a possible D gene (5 bases). The CDR3 is 15 amino acids. CDR1 is LNHNV, CDR2 YYDKDF, per germline (reference sequence). The V gene lost 0 bases and the J gene lost 6 bases, with 12 bases spanning the gap. CDR3 protein: CATSRDLGEIQPQHF. CDR3 nucleotides: TGTGCCACCAGCAGAGATCTGGGGGAAATTCAGCCCCAGCATTTT.

This chain joins TRBV27 and TRBJ2-7; 8 nucleotides line up with TRBD2. Germline CDR1 is MNHEY and CDR2 is SMNVEV (reference sequence). The CDR3 sequence is 16 residues long. Unmatched junction bases numbered 10, after V lost 2 bases and J lost 4 bases. CDR3 protein: CASSLGGLGGLYEQYF. In DNA, the CDR3 is TGTGCCAGCAGTTTAGGGGGACTAGGGGGATTATACGAGCAGTACTTC.

This clonotype was recorded a few times. The rearrangement links TRBV6-1 to TRBJ2-5; 7 bases fit TRBD1. Unmatched junction bases numbered 14, after V lost 6 bases and J lost 4 bases. The CDR3 runs to 16 residues. In germline, CDR1 is MNHNS, CDR2 SASEGT. DNA of the CDR3: TGTGCCAGCAGGGCGACGACAGGGTGGGCCGGAGAGACCCAGTACTTC. It codes for CASRATTGWAGETQYF.

V usage is TRBV18 and J usage is TRBJ2-7, with unresolved D. The CDR3 totals 14 residues. Trimming cost V 2 bases and J 0 bases, with 8 bases left between them. Germline-derived CDR1 and CDR2 are KGHSH and LQKENI. The CDR3 here is CASSPGVGSYEQYF. Here the CDR3 DNA reads TGTGCCAGCTCACCAGGGGTCGGCTCCTACGAGCAGTACTTC. The complete variable domain, with remaining parts taken from reference TRBV18 and TRBJ2-7, reads NAGVMQNPRHLVRRRGQEARLRCSPMKGHSHVYWYRQLPEEGLKFMVYLQKENIIDESGMPKERFSAEFPKEGPSILRIQQVVRGDSAAYFCASSPGVGSYEQYFGPGTRLTVT.

The chain joins TRBV12-3 or TRBV12-4 to TRBJ2-1, with D maybe TRBD2 (5 bases). The CDR3 runs 15 residues. The V end was cut by 6 bases, the J end by 3 bases, with 15 bases between. CDR3 bases: TGTGCCAGCAGCCCGGACTTTCTTCGCTACAATGAGCAGTTCTTC. It specifies CASSPDFLRYNEQFF.